Below are 12 T cell receptor beta chains sequenced from a single sample in a study of cytomegalovirus exposure and HLA in healthy donors. Primers: 60 Vbeta forward and 13 Jbeta reverse. Generated by immunoSEQ multiplex PCR, the TCRdb table keeps only in-frame clones and is missing some. This table holds 170,000 or so clones, roughly 80% found once. Sequencing used PBMCs. These receptors came from a woman aged 45 to 65 in good health and CMV-seronegative.

V is TRBV6-4 and J is TRBJ2-5; 11 bases align to TRBD2. CDR1 and CDR2 (germline): MRHNA, SNTAGT. This CDR3 region has 15 residues. With V trimmed by 5 bases and J by 1 base, 3 bases remained unmatched. CDR3 DNA sequence: TGTGCCAGCAGTCCTCTAGCGGGGGGCCAAGAGACCCAGTACTTC. It specifies CASSPLAGGQETQYF.

This chain links TRBV5-1 with TRBJ2-2; 12 nucleotides align to TRBD2. CDR3 size: 18 residues. Trimming removed 0 bases from V and 4 bases from J; junction bases left unmatched: 7. Germline assignment: CDR1 SGHRS and CDR2 YFSETQ. CDR3 in amino acids: CASSLELAGGPGTGELFF. Here the CDR3 DNA reads TGCGCCAGCAGCTTGGAGCTAGCGGGAGGGCCGGGCACCGGGGAGCTGTTTTTT.

Here the CDR3 DNA reads TGTGCCAGCAGCTGGGGGGCGGGGAGGGGGGGCTCCTACGAGCAGTACTTC. Protein: CASSWGAGRGGSYEQYF. The chain joins TRBV5-4 to TRBJ2-7; D might be TRBD2 (7 bases). V shed 3 bases and J shed 0 bases, with 19 bases lying between them. Germline V gene sequence: CDR1 SGHNT, CDR2 YYREEE (reference sequence). CDR3 length: 17 residues.

V gene TRBV7-3 combines with J gene TRBJ2-2; no clear D. Germline V lookup: CDR1 SGHTA, CDR2 FQGTGA. Trimming left V 1 base short and J 4 bases short, with 7 bases between. This CDR3 region has 14 residues. In nucleotides, the CDR3 is TGTGCCAGCAGCTTAATGACGGGCACCGGGGAGCTGTTTTTT. Protein product: CASSLMTGTGELFF.

This clone occurred a few times. The J gene is TRBJ1-2, the V gene TRBV7-2; D is possibly TRBD1 (6 bases). Germline lookup yields CDR1 SGHTA and CDR2 FQGNSA. V gave up 3 bases and J gave up 7 bases, with 12 bases separating them. The CDR3 sequence is 13 residues long. CDR3 DNA sequence: TGTGCCAGCAGCTTCCCAGGGGTCGGTGGCTACACCTTC. It codes for CASSFPGVGGYTF.

The CDR3 DNA is TGCGCCAGCAGCTTGCCATCCGGACAACGGACCTCTAGCACAGATACGCAGTATTTT. The encoded protein is CASSLPSGQRTSSTDTQYF. The chain combines TRBV5-1 with TRBJ2-3; possibly TRBD1 for D (5 bases). The germline V and J ends were trimmed by 1 base and 0 bases, with 21 bases remaining between them. Germline V gene data show CDR1 as SGHRS and CDR2 as YFSETQ. The CDR3 is 19 amino acids.

The J gene is TRBJ2-2, the V gene TRBV28; TRBD1 matches 12 bases. V shed 10 bases, J shed 6 bases, and the junction held 6 bases outside the gene matches. The CDR3 is 14 residues long. CDR1 is MDHEN and CDR2 is SYDVKM in the germline V gene. In DNA, the CDR3 is TGTGCCACAGCGGGACAGGGGGCGCCCGGGGAGCTGTTTTTT. Residues: CATAGQGAPGELFF. Full variable domain (outside the CDR3, taken from reference TRBV28 and TRBJ2-2): DVKVTQSSRYLVKRTGEKVFLECVQDMDHENMFWYRQDPGLGLRLIYFSYDVKMKEKGDIPEGYSVSREKKERFSLILESASTNQTSMYLCATAGQGAPGELFFGEGSRLTVL.

The rearrangement joins TRBV9 to TRBJ2-5; the D gene is possibly TRBD2 (5 bases). CDR3 size: 13 residues. Trimming took off 3 bases at V and 2 bases at J, with 8 bases between the two ends. CDR1 SGDLS and CDR2 YYNGEE come from the germline V gene. Written as DNA, the CDR3 is TGTGCCAGCAGCGCCGGGATTCAAGAGACCCAGTACTTC. This sequence encodes CASSAGIQETQYF.

As DNA, the CDR3 is TGTGCCAGCAGCTTAGATGCGGGTTCACCCCTCCACTTT. Translating it yields CASSLDAGSPLHF. The chain joins TRBV11-3 to TRBJ1-6; D is unclear. Germline V lookup: CDR1 SGHNT, CDR2 YENEEA. The ends were cut back, 0 bases at V and 9 bases at J, with 6 bases in the middle. There are 13 residues in the CDR3.

This chain uses TRBV18 with TRBJ1-3; D perhaps matches TRBD1 (5 bases). V lost 3 bases and J lost 5, with 11 bases in between. In germline, CDR1 is KGHSH, CDR2 LQKENI. The CDR3 contains 14 residues. The CDR3, as DNA: TGTGCCAGCTCACCCGCGGGGGGGAGAAACACCATATATTTT. Translating it yields CASSPAGGRNTIYF.

The gene calls are TRBV6-5 and TRBJ2-1; 9 bases map to TRBD2. Germline-derived CDR1 and CDR2 are MNHEY and SVGAGI. V shed 2 bases, J shed 15 bases, and the junction held 14 bases outside the gene matches. CDR3 length: 15 amino acids. The CDR3 protein is CASSYAGGTSQSWFF. Here the CDR3 DNA reads TGTGCCAGCAGTTACGCGGGGGGGACTTCCCAAAGTTGGTTCTTC.

To note about this clone: At one end the junction does not follow the germline gene, possibly because of a read error. The V call is TRBV5-4, the J call TRBJ1-2; tentative D call: TRBD1 (6 bases). Germline V lookup: CDR1 SGHNT, CDR2 YYREEE (reference sequence). The CDR3 covers 12 residues. CDR3 loop: CASSLVDSLEIF. CDR3 nucleotide sequence: TGTGCCAGCAGCTTGGTGGACAGCCTAGAAATCTTC.